This T cell receptor (beta chain) was profiled in a study of T-cell reconstitution after alpha-beta-depleted transplantation in children. Preparation of the TCRbeta library was carried out with unique molecular identifiers. TCRdb redid the calling of the PCR reads with MiXCR, one entry per CDR3 protein. The sample holds fewer than 350,000 distinct CDR3 sequences, roughly 9.1% seen once. In its sample, this clonotype was seen many times. The receptor comes from a boy under three years old with acute myeloid leukemia, due to receive a stem cell transplant. Sequencing was performed on PBMCs, taken before TCRalphabeta/CD19-depleted stem cell transplant.

CDR3 region: CSARAANPNEQYF. DNA for the CDR3: TGCAGTGCTAGAGCCGCGAACCCTAACGAGCAGTACTTC. This chain connects TRBV20-1 to TRBJ2-7; D call uncertain. Between the trimmed V and J ends, which lost 1 base and 5 bases, there was a span of 12 bases. CDR3 length: 13 amino acids. Germline CDR1 reads DFQATT; CDR2 reads SNEGSKA (reference sequence).